The rows below give T cell receptor beta chains drawn from one sample of a study of T-cell reconstitution after alpha-beta-depleted transplantation in children. One entry per CDR3 protein, called by TCRdb with MiXCR from the PCR reads. The table records about 91,000 distinct CDR3 sequences, roughly 8.3% of them present only once. The source material was PBMCs from the stem cell graft donor, sampled from the stem cell graft. These receptors all stem from a human donor who donated a stem cell graft to a child with congenital amegakaryocytic thrombocytopenia. Both conserved end residues are part of each CDR3. Fields, in order: V gene, J gene, CDR3 length, clone size, D gene, CDR3 protein, CDR3 DNA. A D gene is named only where the DNA matches it firmly. Only some rows state a clone size, as once, few, many or a class for expanded clones.

>TRBV6-1|TRBJ1-2|14|many|-
CASRAGRGVYGYTF
TGTGCCAGCAGGGCCGGACGGGGGGTCTATGGCTACACCTTC
>TRBV20-1|TRBJ1-1|12|many|-
CSANGVNTEAFF
TGCAGTGCTAACGGGGTGAACACTGAAGCTTTCTTT
>TRBV20-1|TRBJ1-5|13|many|-
CSARVFGTQPQHF
TGCAGTGCTAGAGTGTTTGGGACACAGCCCCAGCATTTT
>TRBV6-2/TRBV6-3|TRBJ2-2|16|few|-
CASSYSATGITGELFF
TGTGCCAGCAGTTACTCCGCTACAGGGATCACCGGGGAGCTGTTTTTT
>TRBV9|TRBJ2-1|16|many|-
CASSVAEGSSYNEQFF
TGTGCCAGCAGCGTAGCTGAGGGGAGCTCCTACAATGAGCAGTTCTTC
>TRBV7-2|TRBJ1-3|17|-|TRBD1
CASSFSTGLNSGNTIYF
TGTGCCAGCAGCTTCTCGACAGGGTTGAATTCTGGAAACACCATATATTTT
>TRBV3-1|TRBJ2-1|14|many|TRBD2
CASSPVAGRNEQFF
TGTGCCAGCAGCCCAGTAGCGGGACGTAATGAGCAGTTCTTC
>TRBV7-9|TRBJ1-1|13|many|-
CASSRQWSTEAFF
TGTGCCAGCAGCCGGCAGTGGAGCACTGAAGCTTTCTTT
>TRBV12-3/TRBV12-4|TRBJ1-6|12|many|-
CASSPQGSPLHF
TGTGCCAGCAGTCCACAGGGTTCACCCCTCCACTTT
>TRBV5-5|TRBJ1-5|16|-|TRBD1
CASSRRGQGEDQPQHF
TGTGCCAGCAGCCGGAGGGGACAGGGGGAGGATCAGCCCCAGCATTTT
>TRBV24-1|TRBJ2-1|16|many|TRBD2
CATSERTSPPYNEQFF
TGTGCCACCAGTGAGCGGACTAGCCCGCCCTACAATGAGCAGTTCTTC
>TRBV7-8|TRBJ2-5|14|many|-
CASSYRGVGETQYF
TGTGCCAGCAGCTATCGCGGGGTAGGGGAGACCCAGTACTTC
>TRBV7-2|TRBJ2-7|16|many|-
CASSLGRDPRTYEQYF
TGTGCCAGCAGCTTAGGCCGGGACCCCCGGACATACGAGCAGTACTTC
>TRBV12-3/TRBV12-4|TRBJ2-7|14|many|-
CASSLAGALYEQYF
TGTGCCAGCAGTTTAGCGGGGGCCCTCTACGAGCAGTACTTC
>TRBV12-3/TRBV12-4|TRBJ2-7|12|many|-
CASRGLSYEQYF
TGTGCCAGCAGAGGACTTTCCTACGAGCAGTACTTC
>TRBV20-1|TRBJ2-7|15|many|TRBD2
CSARKLAGSTYEQYF
TGCAGTGCTAGAAAACTAGCGGGGAGCACCTACGAGCAGTACTTC
>TRBV12-1|TRBJ2-3|22|once|-
CASSSSIMEGQGKTFSTDTQYF
TGTGCCAGCAGCTCCTCCATCATGGAGGGACAGGGTAAAACGTTCTCCACAGATACGCAGTATTTT
>TRBV12-3/TRBV12-4|TRBJ2-1|15|many|-
CASSLGAGSYNEQFF
TGTGCCAGCAGTTTGGGCGCCGGGAGTTACAATGAGCAGTTCTTC
>TRBV27|TRBJ1-1|15|many|-
CASSLSRQGLREAFF
TGTGCCAGCAGTTTAAGTAGGCAGGGTCTTCGTGAAGCTTTCTTT
>TRBV18|TRBJ2-5|13|many|-
CASSPGAQETQYF
TGTGCCAGCTCACCAGGGGCCCAAGAGACCCAGTACTTC
>TRBV12-3/TRBV12-4|TRBJ1-2|11|many|-
CASSTEAGYTF
TGTGCCAGCAGTACCGAGGCTGGCTACACCTTC
>TRBV6-1|TRBJ2-1|11|-|-
CASRTVNEQFF
TGTGCCAGCCGGACTGTCAATGAGCAGTTCTTC
>TRBV7-2|TRBJ1-4|15|few|-
CASSSYGGVQEKLFF
TGTGCCAGCAGCTCTTACGGGGGGGTCCAGGAAAAACTGTTTTTT
>TRBV9|TRBJ2-1|14|many|-
CASSLLGGADEQFF
TGTGCCAGCAGCCTCCTAGGGGGGGCCGATGAGCAGTTCTTC
>TRBV29-1|TRBJ2-3|11|many|TRBD2
CSAGGAGTQYF
TGCAGCGCCGGGGGGGCCGGTACGCAGTATTTT
>TRBV28|TRBJ2-5|18|many|-
CASSPITSTGEPRETQYF
TGTGCCAGCAGTCCAATTACCTCGACAGGAGAGCCGCGAGAGACCCAGTACTTC
>TRBV11-2|TRBJ2-2|15|many|-
CASSLGPHYTGELFF
TGTGCCAGCAGCTTAGGTCCCCATTACACCGGGGAGCTGTTTTTT
>TRBV7-2|TRBJ2-6|14|many|-
CASSLARGSNVLTF
TGTGCCAGCAGCTTAGCACGAGGATCCAACGTCCTGACTTTC